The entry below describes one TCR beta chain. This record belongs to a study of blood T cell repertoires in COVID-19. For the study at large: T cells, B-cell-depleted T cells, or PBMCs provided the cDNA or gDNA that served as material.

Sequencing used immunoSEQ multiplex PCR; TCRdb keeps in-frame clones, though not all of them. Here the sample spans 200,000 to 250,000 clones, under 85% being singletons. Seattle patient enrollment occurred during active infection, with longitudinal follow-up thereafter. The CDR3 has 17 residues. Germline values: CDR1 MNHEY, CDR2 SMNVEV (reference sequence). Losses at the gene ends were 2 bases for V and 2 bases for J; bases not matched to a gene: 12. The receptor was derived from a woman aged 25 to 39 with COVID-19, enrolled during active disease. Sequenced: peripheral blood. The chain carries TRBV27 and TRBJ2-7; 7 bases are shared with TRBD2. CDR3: CASSLNPPLAGTYEQYF. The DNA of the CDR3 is TGTGCCAGCAGTTTAAACCCCCCCTTAGCGGGCACCTACGAGCAGTACTTC.